These 24 T cell receptor beta chains came from one sample sequenced in a study of blood T cell repertoires in COVID-19. Sequencing used immunoSEQ multiplex PCR; TCRdb keeps in-frame clones, though not all of them. The sample has roughly 300,000 clones, roughly 85% seen once; the top ten hold more than 6%. Sequencing was performed on peripheral blood. Receptors were obtained from a human donor in a cohort sampled during active COVID-19.

The gene calls are TRBV30 and TRBJ2-1; the match to TRBD1 covers 7 bases. Germline CDR1 GTSNPN, CDR2 SVGIG (reference sequence). The ends lost 2 bases at V and 4 bases at J; junction bases unmatched: 8. The CDR3 is made up of 15 amino acids. The CDR3 nucleotides read TGTGCCTGGAGTCCCCCAGGGGGTCGGTACAATGAGCAGTTCTTC. This sequence encodes CAWSPPGGRYNEQFF.

This clone has only a few counts. Other DNA sequences of this sample code for an identical CDR3. The genes are TRBV10-2 and TRBJ2-3; 13 bases align to TRBD2. This CDR3 contains 14 residues. J gave up 5 bases and V 6 bases, and 2 bases lay outside the gene matches. In germline, CDR1 is WSHSY, CDR2 SAAADI. CDR3 protein: CASRLAGGQDTQYF. The CDR3 DNA follows: TGCGCCAGCAGACTAGCGGGGGGGCAAGATACGCAGTATTTT.

J is TRBJ2-2 and V is TRBV4-1; 8 bases map to TRBD1. The J segment lost 1 base and the V segment lost 0 bases, leaving 10 bases of the junction unmatched. In germline, CDR1 is MGHRA, CDR2 YSYEKL. This CDR3 region has 19 residues. Here the CDR3 DNA reads TGCGCCAGCAGCCAAGACTCCGGGACAGGCGCCCAGAACACCGGGGAGCTGTTTTTT. Encoded protein: CASSQDSGTGAQNTGELFF.

V and J are TRBV10-1 and TRBJ1-5; no firm D call. V shed 0 bases and J shed 8 bases, with 14 bases lying between them. Germline lookup yields CDR1 WNHNN and CDR2 SYGVQD (reference sequence). The CDR3 consists of 15 residues. Here the CDR3 reads CASSESPYRVKPQHF. The CDR3 nucleotides read TGCGCCAGCAGTGAGTCTCCCTACAGAGTTAAGCCCCAGCATTTT.

The chain combines TRBV7-9 with TRBJ2-7; tentatively, D is TRBD2 (7 bases). From germline, CDR1 is SEHNR and CDR2 FQNEAQ (reference sequence). CDR3 size: 14 residues. The V and J ends lost 2 bases and 6 bases respectively, with 14 bases between them. This chain's CDR3 is CASSLTGGPLEQYF. Here the CDR3 DNA reads TGTGCCAGCAGCTTAACCGGGGGGCCCCTCGAGCAGTACTTC.

This chain links TRBV11-3 with TRBJ2-1; tentatively, D is TRBD2 (5 bases). The germline V gene encodes CDR1 SGHNT and CDR2 YENEEA. The CDR3 runs to 13 residues. Trimming stripped 0 bases from V and 8 bases from J, with 8 bases between. CDR3 protein: CASSLDSVDEQFF. The CDR3 bases are TGTGCCAGCAGCTTAGATAGCGTGGATGAGCAGTTCTTC.

A word on this clone: This may come from a read error, since a much larger clone is one base off. V is TRBV7-3 and J is TRBJ2-7, with 8 bases lining up with TRBD1. The CDR3 has 14 amino acids. After removal of 4 bases from V and 2 bases from J, the junction contained 4 bases not matched to a gene. The germline CDR1 and CDR2 sequences are SGHTA and FQGTGA. The CDR3 region is CASSSSDRAYEQYF. DNA for the CDR3: TGTGCCAGCAGCTCATCGGACAGGGCCTACGAGCAGTACTTC.

This rearrangement joins TRBV10-1 to TRBJ2-3, with TRBD1 as a possible D gene (6 bases). CDR3 length: 15 amino acids. V lost 2 bases, J lost 6 bases, and 15 bases lay in between. Per germline, CDR1 WNHNN and CDR2 SYGVQD (reference sequence). The CDR3 nucleotides read TGCGCCAGCAGTGAGGGAACAGGGACCGTCGATACGCAGTATTTT. This encodes CASSEGTGTVDTQYF.

J is TRBJ2-7 and V is TRBV6-5; D gene ambiguous. Germline V gene sequence: CDR1 MNHEY, CDR2 SVGAGI. Trimming left V 6 bases short and J 1 base short, with 10 bases between. The CDR3 extends over 13 amino acids. CDR3 protein: CASRSRLSYEQYF. CDR3 nucleotides: TGTGCCAGCAGGAGCAGGTTATCCTACGAGCAGTACTTC.

The genes are TRBV11-2 and TRBJ1-3, with no clear D. The CDR3 loop spans 15 amino acids. Germline V gene data show CDR1 as SGHAT and CDR2 as FQNNGV. Trimming shortened V by 4 bases and J by 1 base, and 11 bases separated the two germline ends. CDR3 residues: CASSSTPWSGNTIYF. The CDR3 coding sequence is TGTGCCAGCAGCTCGACACCTTGGTCTGGAAACACCATATATTTT.

The gene calls are TRBV29-1 and TRBJ2-7; 7 bases fit TRBD1. V shed 4 bases and J 3 bases; nucleotides not matched to a gene: 6. From germline, CDR1 is SQVTM and CDR2 ANQGSEA. The CDR3 has 13 residues. This CDR3 is CSVGLGDSYEQYF. As DNA, the CDR3 is TGCAGCGTTGGGTTAGGGGACAGCTACGAGCAGTACTTC.

A few counts support this clone. This chain connects TRBV12-5 to TRBJ2-7; D is possibly TRBD1 (6 bases). The V end was cut by 2 bases, the J end by 0 bases, with 14 bases between. Germline V gives CDR1 LGHNT, CDR2 FRNRAP. The CDR3 runs to 16 residues. CDR3 region: CASGLTGPMGSYEQYF. The CDR3 DNA reads TGTGCTAGTGGTTTGACAGGGCCGATGGGCTCCTACGAGCAGTACTTC. Full variable domain (missing parts from reference TRBV12-5 and TRBJ2-7): DARVTQTPRHKVTEMGQEVTMRCQPILGHNTVFWYRQTMMQGLELLAYFRNRAPLDDSGMPKDRFSAEMPDATLATLKIQPSEPRDSAVYFCASGLTGPMGSYEQYFGPGTRLTVT.

The J gene is TRBJ2-1, the V gene TRBV18; D is unclear. The CDR3 extends over 11 amino acids. V was cut by 6 bases and J by 10 bases, with 10 bases left in between. Germline CDR1 reads KGHSH; CDR2 reads LQKENI. The CDR3, as DNA: TGTGCCAGCTCCCCCGGGTTGGAGCAGTTCTTC. Amino acids: CASSPGLEQFF.

The rearrangement links TRBV6-2 or TRBV6-3 to TRBJ2-3, with a possible D match to TRBD2 (5 bases). The CDR3 has 16 amino acids. Germline V gene sequence: CDR1 MNHEY, CDR2 SVGEGT. V was cut by 2 bases and J by 2 bases, with 14 bases left in between. The CDR3 protein is CASSYGIAHLTDTQYF. The CDR3 coding sequence is TGTGCCAGCAGTTACGGGATAGCGCACCTCACAGATACGCAGTATTTT.

This clone showed up just a few times. This chain links TRBV7-8 with TRBJ1-3; a possible D gene is TRBD1 (6 bases). The length of the CDR3 is 13 residues. Per germline, CDR1 SGHVS and CDR2 FQNEAQ. Deletions cut 5 bases from V and 5 bases from J, with 10 bases between. The CDR3 DNA sequence: TGTGCCAGCAGCGTCAGGGGCCGAAACACCATATATTTT. Its protein is CASSVRGRNTIYF.

The genes are TRBV5-8 and TRBJ1-5, with 9 bases fitting TRBD1. After removal of 4 bases from V and 6 bases from J, the junction contained 11 bases not matched to a gene. Looked up from germline, CDR1 is SGHTS and CDR2 is YDEGEE. The CDR3 runs 16 residues. CDR3: CASSVYAGTGTQPQHF. For the CDR3, the DNA is TGTGCCAGCAGCGTGTACGCCGGGACAGGGACTCAGCCCCAGCATTTT.

CDR3 loop: CASSLASKQDSGNTIYF. CDR3 DNA sequence: TGCGCCAGCAGCTTGGCCTCAAAACAGGACTCTGGAAACACCATATATTTT. This chain joins TRBV5-1 and TRBJ1-3; perhaps TRBD1 as D (5 bases). The V end lost 0 bases, the J end lost 0 bases, and 13 bases lay between the germline ends. Per the germline V gene, CDR1 is SGHRS and CDR2 is YFSETQ. The CDR3 runs 17 residues.

CDR3 amino acids: CSVSRVRGANVLTF. In DNA, the CDR3 is TGCAGCGTTTCTCGAGTTCGTGGGGCCAACGTCCTGACTTTC. The rearrangement links TRBV29-1 to TRBJ2-6, with unresolved D. The CDR3 has 14 residues. Germline V gives CDR1 SQVTM, CDR2 ANQGSEA. The V and J ends lost 5 bases and 3 bases respectively, with 11 bases between them.

The chain combines TRBV5-6 with TRBJ1-2; weak D call: TRBD1 (5 bases). Germline values: CDR1 SGHDT, CDR2 YYEEEE. V lost 0 bases and J 6 bases, leaving 15 bases between the germline ends. CDR3 length: 15 residues. The CDR3 nucleotides read TGTGCCAGCAGCTTGGATGGCAGGGTAAATGATGGCTACACCTTC. Its protein product is CASSLDGRVNDGYTF.

The chain carries TRBV27 and TRBJ2-1; TRBD2 matches 7 bases. Germline loops: CDR1 MNHEY, CDR2 SMNVEV (reference sequence). The J segment lost 3 bases and the V segment lost 5 bases, leaving 13 bases of the junction unmatched. This CDR3 spans 17 amino acids. The CDR3 DNA reads as TGTGCCAGCAGTCCCCAGGGAGCGGGGATAAACTACAATGAGCAGTTCTTC. This codes for CASSPQGAGINYNEQFF.

This clone has only one observation. The gene calls are TRBV4-1 and TRBJ2-3, with D unclear. The CDR3 is 16 residues long. CDR1 and CDR2 from the germline V gene are MGHRA and YSYEKL. V lost 0 bases to trimming and J lost 1 base, with 11 bases between them. In nucleotides, the CDR3 is TGCGCCAGCAGCCAAGAGTCTGCGGCACGCACAGATACGCAGTATTTT. As protein: CASSQESAARTDTQYF.

This chain connects TRBV5-1 to TRBJ2-1, with TRBD1 matching 11 bases. The CDR3 contains 15 residues. V lost 3 bases, J lost 8 bases, and 7 bases stayed unmatched. Per germline, CDR1 SGHRS and CDR2 YFSETQ. The CDR3 nucleotides are TGCGCCAGCAGCTCTGGGACAGGGGGTTTGGATGAGCAGTTCTTC. Translated: CASSSGTGGLDEQFF.

V usage is TRBV6-5 and J usage is TRBJ2-2; tentatively, D is TRBD1 (5 bases). V lost 10 bases and J 3 bases, leaving 12 bases between the germline ends. This CDR3 is 13 amino acids long. Germline CDR1 is MNHEY and CDR2 is SVGAGI. DNA for the CDR3: TGTGCCATACAGGAATCGGACACCGGGGAGCTGTTTTTT. The encoded protein is CAIQESDTGELFF.

The chain carries TRBV19 and TRBJ1-5, with no clear D. The CDR3 loop spans 14 amino acids. Germline loops: CDR1 LNHDA, CDR2 SQIVND (reference sequence). Trimming took off 1 base at V and 7 bases at J, with 11 bases between the two ends. The CDR3 DNA reads as TGTGCCAGTAGTATAGGGAGGGATCGGCAGCCCCAGCATTTT. Translated: CASSIGRDRQPQHF.